The T cell receptor beta chain described here comes from a study of blood T cell repertoires in COVID-19. This clone was detected only a few times. The length of the CDR3 is 11 residues. The germline gives CDR1 DFQATT, CDR2 SNEGSKA (reference sequence). The J segment lost 16 bases and the V segment lost 1 base, leaving 6 bases of the junction unmatched. Sequencing was performed with immunoSEQ multiplex PCR; in TCRdb, only in-frame clones are kept and a portion is missing. Of some 130,000 clones in the sample, about 72% were seen once. The source of this sequence is a woman between 65 and 79 years old with acute or convalescent COVID-19. Input material: peripheral blood. The rearrangement links TRBV20-1 to TRBJ1-4, with 7 bases aligning to TRBD1. CDR3 region: CSARAPGGKFF. In nucleotides, the CDR3 is TGCAGTGCTAGAGCTCCAGGGGGAAAGTTTTTT.